The present T cell receptor beta chain was sequenced within a study of regulatory T cells in long-lasting Graves disease. Arm-PCR with iRepertoire HTBI primers amplified the CDR3 regions for these TCR beta libraries. TCRdb reprocessed the multiplex PCR reads with MiXCR, giving one entry per CDR3 protein. The sample includes 500,000 to 700,000 distinct CDR3 sequences, about 15% seen only once; the top ten take more than 15%. Time point described: newly diagnosed GD, antithyroid drugs for less than 3 months. The authors made the TCR library using RNA they extracted from PBMCs. This clonotype showed up just a few times. This same sample was also part of a study on T cells in Graves' hyperthyroidism and ophthalmopathy.

Sequences were derived from peripheral blood mononuclear cells (PBMCs), sampled at new diagnosis, from a patient treated with antithyroid drugs. The sequence came from a woman in her 30s with Graves disease.

CDR3 protein: CAIRSTGGAGYTF. CDR3 sequence (DNA): TGTGCCATCAGGTCGACAGGGGGTGCGGGCTACACCTTC. This chain uses TRBV10-3 with TRBJ1-2, with TRBD1 identical over 9 bases. This CDR3 has 13 residues. The V segment lost 6 bases and the J segment 8 bases; nucleotides outside the gene matches: 7. The V gene's germline CDR1 is ENHRY and CDR2 SYGVKD.